The rows below give T cell receptor beta chains drawn from one sample of a study of shared clonotypes between healthy human individuals. Only in-frame clones appear in the TCRdb table, and some are missing; sequencing was by immunoSEQ multiplex PCR. The table lists about 1.5 million clones, under 99% of them singletons. Sequences were obtained from naive CD4+ T cells sorted from blood. All receptors come from a man aged 25-40 years in good health. The conserved cysteine and the conserved F or W are not part of the CDR3 here. D genes are given only for firm matches.

V gene	J gene	D gene	CDR3 protein
TRBV4-3	TRBJ2-7	TRBD1	ASSQEWDSFYEQY
TRBV6-5	TRBJ2-3	TRBD2	ASRLAGGPADTQY
TRBV6-5	TRBJ2-7	-	ASSISTGWNEQY
TRBV28	TRBJ2-7	TRBD2	ASRRGGAGVVYEQY
TRBV10-1	TRBJ2-7	-	ASPQTPWGNPTYEQY
TRBV5-4	TRBJ2-7	-	ASSRGGSYEQY
TRBV29-1	TRBJ2-5	-	SVVTGLEETQY
TRBV28	TRBJ2-1	-	ASSLLGGKQF
TRBV29-1	TRBJ2-5	-	SAAAGPAQY
TRBV18	TRBJ2-3	TRBD2	ASSPAGGRYGDTQY
TRBV25-1	TRBJ2-5	TRBD2	ASSNRDARGGVQETQY
TRBV5-6	TRBJ2-3	-	ASSSNTWEGTDTQY
TRBV18	TRBJ2-1	-	ASADRPHSYNEQF
TRBV5-5	TRBJ1-5	-	ASSSTGYNQPQH
TRBV5-1	TRBJ2-2	-	ASSSGGTAINTGELF
TRBV11-2	TRBJ1-4	-	ASSFSVPRGLEKLF
TRBV5-4	TRBJ2-1	TRBD2	ASSLSASGSDEQF
TRBV19	TRBJ1-1	-	ASSVNRASNTEAF
TRBV29-1	TRBJ2-3	TRBD1	SVDRGADPSTDTQY
TRBV27	TRBJ1-5	-	ASSLSGASNQPQH
TRBV7-2	TRBJ2-7	-	ASSLGWRLGIIYEQY
TRBV15	TRBJ1-1	-	ATGVDSSRAF
TRBV9	TRBJ2-1	TRBD2	ASSVMAGGDEQF
TRBV6-1	TRBJ2-7	-	ASSENSSYEQY
TRBV11-2	TRBJ2-7	TRBD2	ASSHGLAGARSYEQY
TRBV5-1	TRBJ1-2	-	ASTEDNTIGYT
TRBV7-9	TRBJ1-2	-	ASSEYMDGYT
TRBV12-5	TRBJ2-5	TRBD1	ASGPGQGMETQY
TRBV10-1	TRBJ2-1	TRBD2	ASSGRGLAADNEQF
TRBV2	TRBJ2-7	TRBD1	ASRQQGKGSYEQY
TRBV5-1	TRBJ2-1	-	ASSEDSAYNEQF
TRBV11-2	TRBJ2-5	TRBD2	ASTLLAGAMYQETQY